The 16 T cell receptor beta chains in this list originate from one sample, sequenced in a study of spatial heterogeneity in lung cancer. TCRdb re-called the 5' RACE reads through MiXCR, storing one row per CDR3 protein. The sample includes tens of thousands of distinct CDR3 sequences, approximately 5.2% of them seen just once. Time point: sample taken at primary tumor resection. The input material, whole RNA from tumor, nontumor lung or frozen PBMC, was sequenced unsorted. Sample: PBMCs, taken at surgery. All receptors come from a female donor with early-stage non-small cell lung cancer.

This clonotype showed up many times. The J gene is TRBJ1-2, the V gene TRBV6-2 or TRBV6-3, with a possible D match to TRBD1 (5 bases). This CDR3 has 14 amino acids. Per germline, CDR1 MNHEY and CDR2 SVGEGT. The V end was cut by 7 bases, the J end by 4 bases, with 16 bases between. CDR3 DNA sequence: TGTGCCAGCACTCCGGCGGGGGGGTTCTATGGCTACACCTTC. This encodes CASTPAGGFYGYTF.

This clonotype was recorded at least ten times. This rearrangement joins TRBV5-4 to TRBJ2-7; D remains ambiguous. The CDR3 runs 13 residues. In germline, CDR1 is SGHNT, CDR2 YYREEE (reference sequence). V dropped 1 base and J dropped 3 bases, with 8 bases sitting between them. CDR3 sequence: CASSLRSSYEQYF. In nucleotides, the CDR3 is TGTGCCAGCAGCTTGAGATCTAGCTACGAGCAGTACTTC.

The table lists this clonotype with many counts. The gene calls are TRBV27 and TRBJ2-7; D not resolved. V lost 8 bases to trimming and J lost 2 bases, with 4 bases between them. The length of the CDR3 is 10 residues. Looked up from germline, CDR1 is MNHEY and CDR2 is SMNVEV (reference sequence). The CDR3 region has the DNA TGTGCCAGCGGTGCCTACGAGCAGTACTTC. The encoded protein is CASGAYEQYF.

This clonotype was counted at least ten times. The chain is built from TRBV7-9 and TRBJ2-1; TRBD1 or TRBD2 may be the D gene (5 bases each). V lost 5 bases and J lost 12, with 14 bases in between. Looked up from germline, CDR1 is SEHNR and CDR2 is FQNEAQ (reference sequence). The CDR3 runs 12 residues. The CDR3 loop reads CASSPGTGRQFF. The CDR3 nucleotides are TGTGCCAGCAGCCCCGGGACCGGAAGGCAGTTCTTC.

This sequence joins TRBV5-8 and TRBJ2-6; 7 bases fit TRBD2. Germline V gene lookup returns CDR1 SGHTS and CDR2 YDEGEE. With 2 bases clipped from V and 8 bases from J, the junction kept 16 bases outside the gene matches. The CDR3 sequence is 18 residues long. CDR3 residues: CASSFRGDLKLRTNVLTF. The CDR3 coding sequence is TGTGCCAGCAGCTTTCGGGGGGACCTTAAGCTCAGGACCAACGTCCTGACTTTC. The whole variable domain, remainder taken from reference TRBV5-8 and TRBJ2-6, is EAGVTQSPTHLIKTRGQQATLRCSPISGHTSVYWYQQALGLGLQFLLWYDEGEERNRGNFPPRFSGRQFPNYSSELNVNALELEDSALYLCASSFRGDLKLRTNVLTFGAGSRLTVL.

This clonotype was detected ten times or more. The J gene is TRBJ2-5, the V gene TRBV12-3 or TRBV12-4; 13 nucleotides line up with TRBD2. J was trimmed by 5 bases and V by 3 bases; bases with no gene match: 12. This CDR3 has 18 residues. The DNA for the CDR3 is TGTGCCAGCAGTTTCTTCCCCACTAGCGGGGGGGCTGAGGAGACCCAGTACTTC. Its translation: CASSFFPTSGGAEETQYF.

The sample holds many counts of this clonotype. Here the CDR3 DNA reads TGTGCCAGCAGCGTCGGATGGGGCAAGGAGGAAAAACTGTTTTTT. Amino acid sequence: CASSVGWGKEEKLFF. The chain links TRBV7-9 to TRBJ1-4; D might be TRBD1 (5 bases). The germline V gene has CDR1 SEHNR and CDR2 FQNEAQ (reference sequence). The CDR3 has 15 amino acids. The ends were cut back, 5 bases at V and 8 bases at J, with 18 bases in the middle.

The table lists this clonotype with many counts. V is TRBV20-1 and J is TRBJ1-2; 7 bases are a match to TRBD1. Germline V lookup: CDR1 DFQATT, CDR2 SNEGSKA (reference sequence). The V gene end was trimmed by 0 bases and the J gene end by 3 bases; junction bases not matched to a gene: 4. CDR3 length: 14 residues. CDR3 region: CSAREAGGDYGYTF. The CDR3 DNA is TGCAGTGCTAGAGAGGCAGGGGGGGACTATGGCTACACCTTC.

This clonotype was detected ten times or more. The chain carries TRBV20-1 and TRBJ1-1; D perhaps matches TRBD1 (6 bases). The CDR3 totals 13 residues. Germline V gives CDR1 DFQATT, CDR2 SNEGSKA (reference sequence). V was shortened by 5 bases and J by 5 bases, with 15 bases between the two germline ends. CDR3 residues: CSASTGPGTEAFF. In DNA, the CDR3 is TGCAGTGCTTCGACAGGTCCGGGGACTGAAGCTTTCTTT.

The sample holds many counts of this clonotype. The J gene is TRBJ1-2, the V gene TRBV5-1, with a weak D call TRBD1 (5 bases). V lost 4 bases and J 9 bases, leaving 19 bases between the germline ends. The CDR3 runs 14 residues. Germline V gene sequence: CDR1 SGHRS, CDR2 YFSETQ. CDR3 protein: CASSAGTARGSYTF. Written as DNA, the CDR3 is TGCGCCAGCAGCGCCGGGACGGCCAGAGGTAGCTACACCTTC.

This clonotype was detected many times. This CDR3 reads CASSFRLAGNEQFF. The CDR3 bases are TGTGCCAGCAGCTTTCGACTAGCGGGAAATGAGCAGTTCTTC. The gene calls are TRBV7-2 and TRBJ2-1, with 11 positions matching TRBD2. Germline V CDR1 and CDR2: SGHTA, FQGNSA. There are 14 residues in the CDR3. J gave up 7 bases and V 3 bases, and 2 bases lay outside the gene matches.

This clonotype was detected ten times or more. V and J are TRBV6-1 and TRBJ2-2; tentatively, D is TRBD2 (6 bases). The ends were cut back, 5 bases at V and 6 bases at J, with 13 bases in the middle. Germline V gene sequence: CDR1 MNHNS, CDR2 SASEGT. This CDR3 has 14 amino acids. CDR3 protein: CASSRAGRSGELFF. In DNA form, the CDR3 reads TGTGCCAGCAGTCGGGCAGGGAGGTCCGGGGAGCTGTTTTTT.

This clonotype was found many times. The J gene is TRBJ2-3, the V gene TRBV6-5, with 9 positions matching TRBD2. V was clipped by 10 bases and J by 4 bases; unmatched bases: 15. Germline V gene data show CDR1 as MNHEY and CDR2 as SVGAGI. CDR3 length equals 16 residues. CDR3 loop: CATRPSLAGWADTQYF. The CDR3 nucleotides are TGTGCCACCCGCCCTTCTCTAGCGGGATGGGCAGATACGCAGTATTTT.

The sample holds many counts of this clonotype. V and J are TRBV3-1 and TRBJ1-4; D ambiguous. Germline CDR1 and CDR2: LGHDT and YNNKEL (reference sequence). V was clipped by 5 bases and J by 8 bases, with 15 bases between them. This CDR3 contains 14 residues. Here the CDR3 DNA reads TGTGCCAGCAGCTATGGCTCCGGAGGGGAAAAACTGTTTTTT. Translating gives CASSYGSGGEKLFF. The entire variable domain, with the rest obtained from reference TRBV3-1 and TRBJ1-4, is as follows: DTAVSQTPKYLVTQMGNDKSIKCEQNLGHDTMYWYKQDSKKFLKIMFSYNNKELIINETVPNRFSPKSPDKAHLNLHINSLELGDSAVYFCASSYGSGGEKLFFGSGTQLSVL.

This clonotype was found many times. The chain combines TRBV11-2 with TRBJ1-5; TRBD1 is a possible D gene (5 bases). Trimming stripped 0 bases from V and 6 bases from J, with 12 bases between. The CDR3 has 15 amino acids. From germline, CDR1 is SGHAT and CDR2 FQNNGV. In DNA, the CDR3 is TGTGCCAGCAGCTTAGATTGGCAGGGAGTTCAGCCCCAGCATTTT. Residues: CASSLDWQGVQPQHF.

Ten or more counts support this clonotype. The chain carries TRBV28 and TRBJ1-1; D uncertain. The CDR3 consists of 13 residues. Germline assignment: CDR1 MDHEN and CDR2 SYDVKM. Trimming shortened V by 7 bases and J by 4 bases, and 13 bases separated the two germline ends. The DNA for the CDR3 is TGTGCCAGCAAGATCGAGAAATCCACTGAAGCTTTCTTT. Translating gives CASKIEKSTEAFF.